The T cell receptor beta chain described here comes from a study of shared clonotypes between healthy human individuals. Study context: Donors consisted of a couple of women and three men between 18 and 49. General observations from the study: Generation of non-shared clonotypes was less probable than generation of clonotypes shared by all four donors.

A single count supports this clone. The antigen is not known. Replicate sorted-subset PCRs were loaded with roughly 200 ng DNA, about 28,000 T cell genomes. Produced via immunoSEQ multiplex PCR; TCRdb's table is partial and in-frame only. Of millions of clones listed, around 95% were seen once; the top ten hold 0.1% to 0.15%. This CDR3 is built from 14 residues. Trimming shortened V by 4 bases and J by 9 bases, and 13 bases separated the two germline ends. Germline assignment: CDR1 MRHNA and CDR2 SNTAGT. Material for sequencing was naive CD4+ T cells sorted from blood. Documented subset: CD45RA+ positively selected. The TCR was taken from a man aged 18-30 years in good health. The chain recombines TRBV6-4 with TRBJ1-6; D is uncertain. The CDR3 region is CASSVEAASSPLHF. The CDR3 bases are TGTGCCAGCAGTGTCGAGGCAGCCAGTTCACCCCTCCACTTT.